This entry describes one T cell receptor beta chain. The entry originates in a study of blood T cell repertoires in COVID-19. Study-wide context: Material from acute and convalescent COVID-19 was sourced from the United States, Italy and Spain.

Residents of approximately 25 US areas, aged roughly 18 to 89 years, made up the participants. Membership in each cohort depended on participant-reported clinical history. Germline values: CDR1 LGHDT, CDR2 YNNKEL (reference sequence). The CDR3 is 16 residues long. V was pared by 7 bases and J by 7 bases, with 22 bases between. Source study methods: Estimated nucleated cell counts came from reference gene primer amplification. Clones were sequenced by immunoSEQ multiplex PCR, and TCRdb holds only the in-frame ones, with some missing. V and J calls and clone size come straight from that table; D and trimming were deduced from the DNA. The sample records 270,000 or so clones, approximately 90% being singletons.

This clonotype originated in a woman in her forties with acute COVID-19. The sample comprised PBMCs or T cells enriched from blood (not recorded which). The J gene is TRBJ2-2, the V gene TRBV3-1 (or the pseudogene TRBV3-2); unclear D gene. Here the CDR3 reads CASTRTDAWPGGELFF. The CDR3 nucleotides are TGTGCCAGCACGAGAACAGATGCGTGGCCAGGCGGGGAGCTGTTTTTT.